The 32 T cell receptor beta chains listed next were all sequenced from one sample in a study of T-cell reconstitution after alpha-beta-depleted transplantation in children. Preparation of the TCRbeta library involved a method that used unique molecular identifiers. TCRdb redid the calling of the PCR reads with MiXCR, one entry per CDR3 protein. The sample holds some 500,000 distinct CDR3 sequences, around 17% seen once. Material: PBMCs from the stem cell graft donor, obtained from the stem cell graft. The receptors shown here come from a human donor who donated a stem cell graft to a child with acute lymphoblastic leukemia.

The chain carries TRBV3-1 and TRBJ2-7; TRBD2 agrees at 10 bases. V was pared by 5 bases and J by 1 base, with 5 bases of the junction left unmatched. Looked up from germline, CDR1 is LGHDT and CDR2 is YNNKEL (reference sequence). This CDR3 is 15 amino acids long. CDR3 amino acids: CASSYGLAASYEQYF. The CDR3 nucleotides are TGTGCCAGCAGCTACGGACTAGCGGCGTCCTACGAGCAGTACTTC.

The V and J genes are TRBV6-5 and TRBJ2-1; D uncertain. The CDR3 contains 12 residues. V lost 0 bases and J lost 9, with 6 bases in between. Germline lookup yields CDR1 MNHEY and CDR2 SVGAGI. CDR3 sequence: CASSYSVFEQFF. The CDR3 DNA follows: TGTGCCAGCAGTTACTCGGTCTTTGAGCAGTTCTTC.

This clonotype has more than one count but fewer than ten. The chain uses TRBV9 and TRBJ2-7, with a weak D call TRBD1 (5 bases). CDR1 is SGDLS, CDR2 YYNGEE, per germline. The CDR3 runs 17 residues. Trimming took off 0 bases at V and 5 bases at J, with 21 bases between the two ends. CDR3 DNA: TGTGCCAGCAGCGTAGGGGCCTCAAGGGCAGGGCCCCACGAGCAGTACTTC. Its protein is CASSVGASRAGPHEQYF.

This clonotype has more than one count but fewer than ten. The chain uses TRBV2 and TRBJ1-5; weak D call: TRBD1 (5 bases). Germline V gene lookup returns CDR1 SNHLY and CDR2 FYNNEI. The germline V and J ends were trimmed by 8 bases and 1 base, with 9 bases remaining between them. The CDR3 covers 13 residues. The CDR3 region is CASGGESNQPQHF. The CDR3 DNA follows: TGTGCCAGCGGGGGAGAGAGCAATCAGCCCCAGCATTTT.

The V call is TRBV3-1, the J call TRBJ2-5; D unclear. Deletions cut 3 bases from V and 2 bases from J, with 13 bases between. Looked up from germline, CDR1 is LGHDT and CDR2 is YNNKEL (reference sequence). The CDR3 runs 15 residues. The CDR3 sequence is CASSQVRSLQETQYF. The DNA of the CDR3 is TGTGCCAGCAGCCAGGTTAGAAGCCTTCAAGAGACCCAGTACTTC.

The J gene is TRBJ2-1, the V gene TRBV5-5; D ambiguous. V lost 2 bases to trimming and J lost 0 bases, with 9 bases between them. This CDR3 region has 15 residues. From germline, CDR1 is SGHKS and CDR2 YYEKEE (reference sequence). The DNA of the CDR3 is TGTGCCAGCAGCTTTTTCAGCTACTCCTACAATGAGCAGTTCTTC. This codes for CASSFFSYSYNEQFF.

Comment on this clonotype: One end of the junction varies from germline; a read error may be responsible. The chain links TRBV27 to TRBJ1-1; D may be TRBD1 (6 bases). There are 13 residues in the CDR3. Germline loops: CDR1 MNHEY, CDR2 SMNVEV (reference sequence). DNA for the CDR3: TGTGCCAGCAGTCTAACAGGGAACACTCAAGCTTTCTTT. Its protein is CASSLTGNTQAFF.

CDR3 sequence (DNA): TGCAGTGCGGGACTAGGGAGCTCCTACGAGCAGTACTTC. Protein sequence: CSAGLGSSYEQYF. V usage is TRBV20-1 and J usage is TRBJ2-7; 8 nucleotides agree with TRBD2. The CDR3 consists of 13 residues. CDR1 is DFQATT, CDR2 SNEGSKA, per germline (reference sequence). After removal of 6 bases from V and 0 bases from J, the junction contained 4 bases not matched to a gene.

This chain connects TRBV5-1 to TRBJ2-7, with D tentatively TRBD2 (5 bases). V was pared by 2 bases and J by 3 bases, with 9 bases between. The CDR3 runs 13 residues. Germline CDR1 and CDR2: SGHRS and YFSETQ. The CDR3 here is CASSFVGSYEQYF. The DNA of the CDR3 is TGCGCCAGCAGCTTCGTAGGGAGCTACGAGCAGTACTTC.

This chain uses TRBV4-2 with TRBJ2-5; 11 nucleotides match TRBD2. The CDR3 spans 17 residues. J was trimmed by 5 bases and V by 0 bases; bases with no gene match: 8. Germline V lookup: CDR1 LGHNA, CDR2 YNFKEQ. As DNA, the CDR3 is TGTGCCAGCAGCCAAGAGGAACAACTAGCGGGAGAGGAGACCCAGTACTTC. This codes for CASSQEEQLAGEETQYF.

The chain combines TRBV20-1 with TRBJ2-1; tentatively, D is TRBD1 (5 bases). V dropped 5 bases and J dropped 0 bases, with 14 bases sitting between them. The CDR3 has 15 residues. The germline gives CDR1 DFQATT, CDR2 SNEGSKA (reference sequence). The CDR3 region has the DNA TGCAGTGCTTCCCCCCAGGGCAGCTCCTACAATGAGCAGTTCTTC. Its translation is CSASPQGSSYNEQFF.

This chain links TRBV5-1 with TRBJ1-1; D might be TRBD1 (5 bases). The CDR3 has 14 amino acids. V lost 0 bases, J lost 7 bases, and 13 bases lay in between. Germline V lookup: CDR1 SGHRS, CDR2 YFSETQ. CDR3 nucleotides: TGCGCCAGCAGCTTGGGCCAGGGTACTAGTGAAGCTTTCTTT. Amino acids: CASSLGQGTSEAFF. Combining the CDR3 with reference TRBV5-1 and TRBJ1-1 gives the whole variable domain KAGVTQTPRYLIKTRGQQVTLSCSPISGHRSVSWYQQTPGQGLQFLFEYFSETQRNKGNFPGRFSGRQFSNSRSEMNVSTLELGDSALYLCASSLGQGTSEAFFGQGTRLTVV.

This clonotype was seen a handful of times. The gene calls are TRBV6-2 or TRBV6-3 and TRBJ2-7; D gene uncertain. Germline V CDR1 and CDR2: MNHEY, SVGEGT. Trimming shortened V by 2 bases and J by 7 bases, and 9 bases separated the two germline ends. The CDR3 runs to 12 residues. The CDR3 loop is CASSYALPEQYF. DNA of the CDR3: TGTGCCAGCAGTTACGCCCTCCCTGAGCAGTACTTC.

V is TRBV6-1 and J is TRBJ2-2, with 7 bases aligning to TRBD2. Germline CDR1 MNHNS, CDR2 SASEGT. CDR3 length: 15 amino acids. The V and J ends lost 0 bases and 5 bases, in that order; junction bases with no gene match: 3. The CDR3 DNA follows: TGTGCCAGCAGTGAAGCGGGAGGGGAAACCGGGGAGCTGTTTTTT. Translating it yields CASSEAGGETGELFF.

V and J are TRBV12-3 or TRBV12-4 and TRBJ1-5, with D uncertain. The CDR3 extends over 16 amino acids. V lost 1 base and J lost 3, with 13 bases in between. CDR3: CASSLGGSGPNQPQHF. The CDR3 nucleotides read TGTGCCAGCAGTTTAGGAGGGTCGGGCCCCAATCAGCCCCAGCATTTT.

The chain combines TRBV15 with TRBJ2-7; D uncertain. The ends were cut back, 3 bases at V and 2 bases at J, with 5 bases in the middle. Looked up from germline, CDR1 is LNHNV and CDR2 is YYDKDF (reference sequence). The CDR3 covers 12 residues. This CDR3 is CATSRDTYEQYF. In DNA, the CDR3 is TGTGCCACCAGCAGGGATACCTACGAGCAGTACTTC.

The chain joins TRBV29-1 to TRBJ2-7; TRBD2 agrees at 10 bases. CDR1 SQVTM and CDR2 ANQGSEA come from the germline V gene. This CDR3 is 14 amino acids long. With V trimmed by 6 bases and J by 3 bases, 8 bases remained unmatched. CDR3: CSVRRTSGFYEQYF. The CDR3 DNA sequence: TGCAGCGTCCGTCGGACTAGCGGATTCTACGAGCAGTACTTC.

The rearrangement links TRBV10-3 to TRBJ1-1; 12 bases are shared with TRBD1. The CDR3 sequence is 17 residues long. The junction had 10 bases not matched to a gene; V was cut back by 4 bases and J by 4 bases. Germline V gene sequence: CDR1 ENHRY, CDR2 SYGVKD. The CDR3 protein is CAISAAPGQGASTEAFF. The CDR3 region has the DNA TGTGCCATCAGTGCAGCCCCGGGACAGGGGGCGAGCACTGAAGCTTTCTTT.

In its sample, this clonotype was seen a few times. This CDR3 reads CASLDRAANVLTF. CDR3 nucleotides: TGTGCCAGCTTGGACAGGGCGGCCAACGTCCTGACTTTC. The rearrangement uses TRBV9 and TRBJ2-6; 8 nucleotides align to TRBD1. Looked up from germline, CDR1 is SGDLS and CDR2 is YYNGEE. Losses at the gene ends were 7 bases for V and 6 bases for J; bases not matched to a gene: 3. The CDR3 loop spans 13 amino acids.

The J gene is TRBJ2-3, the V gene TRBV7-6, with a weak D call TRBD2 (5 bases). This CDR3 has 16 residues. V dropped 6 bases and J dropped 3 bases, with 19 bases sitting between them. In germline, CDR1 is SGHVS, CDR2 FNYEAQ. This CDR3 reads CASRDAKGSRTDTQYF. In DNA form, the CDR3 reads TGTGCCAGCAGAGACGCCAAAGGGAGTCGTACAGATACGCAGTATTTT.

The V and J genes are TRBV4-1 and TRBJ2-7; D possibly corresponds to TRBD1 (6 bases). The ends were cut back, 3 bases at V and 5 bases at J, with 11 bases in the middle. In germline, CDR1 is MGHRA, CDR2 YSYEKL. The CDR3 contains 13 residues. The chain's CDR3 is CASSHLGGNEQYF. The CDR3 DNA sequence: TGCGCCAGCAGCCATTTAGGGGGAAACGAGCAGTACTTC.

The sample holds a few counts of this clonotype. This chain links TRBV5-6 with TRBJ2-1; D is unresolved. Germline V gene sequence: CDR1 SGHDT, CDR2 YYEEEE. Trimming took 0 bases from V and 2 from J, leaving 9 bases between them. The CDR3 has 15 amino acids. CDR3 sequence: CASSLDPVAYNEQFF. In DNA, the CDR3 is TGTGCCAGCAGCTTGGATCCGGTTGCCTACAATGAGCAGTTCTTC.

The table lists this clonotype with a few counts. The chain has TRBV7-8 and TRBJ1-2; TRBD1 matches 7 bases. V lost 7 bases to trimming and J lost 5 bases; unmatched junction nucleotides: 10. CDR3 length: 14 residues. The germline V gene encodes CDR1 SGHVS and CDR2 FQNEAQ. DNA of the CDR3: TGTGCCAGCAAACCACAGGGGCTTGAGTATGGCTACACCTTC. Protein: CASKPQGLEYGYTF.

A few counts support this clonotype. The rearrangement joins TRBV5-1 to TRBJ1-5; 7 bases match TRBD1. V gave up 1 base and J gave up 2 bases; unmatched junction bases: 3. The CDR3 consists of 15 residues. Germline V gene lookup returns CDR1 SGHRS and CDR2 YFSETQ. The CDR3 sequence: CASSLTGTGNQPQHF. The CDR3, as DNA: TGCGCCAGCAGCTTGACGGGGACAGGCAATCAGCCCCAGCATTTT. Based on the CDR3 plus reference TRBV5-1 and TRBJ1-5, the full variable domain is KAGVTQTPRYLIKTRGQQVTLSCSPISGHRSVSWYQQTPGQGLQFLFEYFSETQRNKGNFPGRFSGRQFSNSRSEMNVSTLELGDSALYLCASSLTGTGNQPQHFGDGTRLSIL.

This clonotype has a single count. The chain links TRBV20-1 to TRBJ2-1; TRBD2 matches at 8 bases. There are 15 residues in the CDR3. Unmatched junction bases numbered 9, after V lost 3 bases and J lost 5 bases. From germline, CDR1 is DFQATT and CDR2 SNEGSKA (reference sequence). This chain's CDR3 is CSASRGTSLDNEQFF. The DNA of the CDR3 is TGCAGTGCTAGCCGCGGGACTAGTCTCGACAATGAGCAGTTCTTC.

In its sample, this clonotype was seen many times. V and J are TRBV11-2 and TRBJ2-7; D unresolved. V gave up 1 base and J gave up 0 bases, with 7 bases separating them. Germline V lookup: CDR1 SGHAT, CDR2 FQNNGV. The CDR3 is 14 amino acids. The CDR3 coding sequence is TGTGCCAGCAGCTTAGCGGCCAGCTCCTACGAGCAGTACTTC. This gives the protein CASSLAASSYEQYF.

The chain employs TRBV25-1 and TRBJ1-2; D unresolved. Trimming removed 4 bases from V and 9 bases from J, with 15 bases in between. The germline CDR1 and CDR2 sequences are MGHDK and SYGVNS. The CDR3 runs 13 residues. The DNA of the CDR3 is TGTGCCAGCAGTGCTCTCTCCTCTGAGCGCTACACCTTC. It specifies CASSALSSERYTF.

This chain connects TRBV6-5 to TRBJ2-1, with 7 bases that match TRBD2. CDR3 length: 16 residues. Germline V gene lookup returns CDR1 MNHEY and CDR2 SVGAGI. After removal of 0 bases from V and 5 bases from J, the junction contained 7 bases not matched to a gene. This chain's CDR3 is CASSYSKASGNNEQFF. For the CDR3, the DNA is TGTGCCAGCAGTTACTCGAAGGCTAGCGGAAACAATGAGCAGTTCTTC.

This chain links TRBV12-3 or TRBV12-4 with TRBJ2-1; D is undetermined. V was shortened by 6 bases and J by 12 bases, with 15 bases between the two germline ends. CDR3 size: 12 residues. CDR3 coding DNA: TGTGCCAGCAGCCCTCGTGGTGCAGGGCAGTTCTTC. Translated: CASSPRGAGQFF.

DNA of the CDR3: TGCAGTGCTGGTCATCAGGAGACAGATACGCAGTATTTT. Translating gives CSAGHQETDTQYF. This rearrangement joins TRBV20-1 to TRBJ2-3, with D hard to call. V gave up 5 bases and J gave up 3 bases, with 12 bases separating them. Germline loops: CDR1 DFQATT, CDR2 SNEGSKA (reference sequence). The CDR3 length is 13 residues.

This sequence joins TRBV2 and TRBJ2-2; 7 nucleotides line up with TRBD1. There are 14 residues in the CDR3. CDR1 and CDR2 (germline): SNHLY, FYNNEI. V lost 7 bases and J lost 3; bases outside the gene matches: 5. Here the CDR3 DNA reads TGTGCCAGCACCGGGACAGACTACACCGGGGAGCTGTTTTTT. Translating it yields CASTGTDYTGELFF.

There are a few counts of this clonotype. The gene calls are TRBV4-1 and TRBJ2-7; D not resolved. The CDR3 is made up of 16 amino acids. Trimming cost V 1 base and J 2 bases, with 15 bases left between them. Germline V CDR1 and CDR2: MGHRA, YSYEKL. CDR3 coding DNA: TGCGCCAGCAGCCAAGTCTTAGGGCGACGCGCCTACGAGCAGTACTTC. Its protein product is CASSQVLGRRAYEQYF.